Below are 4 T cell receptor beta chains sequenced from a single sample in a study of T cell responses to AZD1222 COVID-19 vaccine. The assay was immunoSEQ multiplex PCR, and TCRdb's table has in-frame clones only and misses some. The sample gives some 81,000 clones, around 90% of which show up once; roughly 10% is in the top ten. The sample was peripheral blood, taken 28 days after the second AZD1222 dose. Source of these receptors: an adult who received the AZD1222 COVID-19 vaccine.

The CDR3 sequence: CASSNTGGRNEQYF. The CDR3 DNA reads as TGTGCCAGCAGCAACACAGGGGGAAGAAACGAGCAGTACTTC. The V gene is TRBV6-5, the J gene TRBJ2-7; 8 bases line up with TRBD1. Germline V gene data show CDR1 as MNHEY and CDR2 as SVGAGI. V shed 6 bases and J 5 bases; nucleotides not matched to a gene: 9. CDR3 length: 14 amino acids.

Only a few counts were recorded for this clone. This chain connects TRBV2 to TRBJ2-5; D unclear. The CDR3 covers 10 residues. CDR1 and CDR2 from the germline V gene are SNHLY and FYNNEI. V was pared by 6 bases and J by 7 bases, with 6 bases between. The CDR3, as DNA: TGTGCCAGCAGCATGGGGACCCAGTACTTC. Its translation: CASSMGTQYF.

The chain recombines TRBV14 with TRBJ1-1; no definite D call. CDR3 length: 13 amino acids. Between the trimmed V and J ends, which lost 2 bases and 4 bases, there was a span of 8 bases. CDR1 is SGHDN, CDR2 FVKESK, per germline. The CDR3 here is CASSQLRGTEAFF. The CDR3 DNA follows: TGTGCCAGCAGCCAACTACGGGGCACTGAAGCTTTCTTT.

V gene TRBV27 combines with J gene TRBJ2-7; D may be TRBD2 (5 bases). Germline assignment: CDR1 MNHEY and CDR2 SMNVEV (reference sequence). This CDR3 contains 15 residues. Trimming removed 2 bases from V and 0 bases from J, with 11 bases in between. CDR3 protein: CASSLGGPSSYEQYF. The CDR3, as DNA: TGTGCCAGCAGTTTAGGCGGGCCAAGCTCCTACGAGCAGTACTTC.